The 29 T cell receptor beta chains given below trace back to one sample, sequenced in a study of T cell repertoires in cytomegalovirus infection. Their specific antigens are unknown. MiXCR, applied by TCRdb to the reads, yields one record per CDR3 protein. Of 200,000 to 250,000 distinct CDR3 sequences detected, about 40% appear once; the ten largest clones hold 55% to 60%. The material sequenced was CD8+ T cells from cultured PBMCs, taken from culture after CMV antigen stimulation. The receptors originated from a human donor in good health (CMV status not recorded). Some clones in this sample may be carry-over from other donors' samples.

This clonotype was seen many times. The chain couples TRBV12-3 or TRBV12-4 to TRBJ1-5, with TRBD1 matching over 9 bases. This CDR3 spans 15 amino acids. After removal of 4 bases from V and 0 bases from J, the junction contained 1 base not matched to a gene. The CDR3 is CASSWDRDSNQPQHF. In DNA form, the CDR3 reads TGTGCCAGCAGTTGGGACAGGGATAGCAATCAGCCCCAGCATTTT.

This clonotype has a count of ten or more. The chain is built from TRBV7-2 and TRBJ2-1, with 7 bases identical to TRBD1. V was clipped by 3 bases and J by 0 bases; unmatched bases: 8. CDR1 and CDR2 from the germline V gene are SGHTA and FQGNSA. The CDR3 runs to 17 residues. CDR3 nucleotides: TGTGCCAGCAGCTTCAACAGGGGAAGTATCTCCTACAATGAGCAGTTCTTC. Protein product: CASSFNRGSISYNEQFF.

This clonotype has more than one count but fewer than ten. CDR3: CASSLERRSSEAFF. The CDR3 DNA follows: TGTGCCAGCAGCTTAGAAAGGCGGAGTTCGGAAGCTTTCTTT. The chain joins TRBV7-8 to TRBJ1-1; D call uncertain. Trimming removed 1 base at V and 8 bases at J, with 14 bases between. Germline V gene data show CDR1 as SGHVS and CDR2 as FQNEAQ. This CDR3 has 14 residues.

The V and J genes are TRBV10-3 and TRBJ1-2; 8 bases align to TRBD1. Per the germline V gene, CDR1 is ENHRY and CDR2 is SYGVKD. This CDR3 has 13 amino acids. The junction had 8 bases not matched to a gene; V was cut back by 6 bases and J by 8 bases. This chain's CDR3 is CAISLDRVDGYTF. CDR3 in DNA: TGTGCCATCAGCCTGGACAGGGTTGACGGCTACACCTTC.

Only a few counts were recorded for this clonotype. This chain joins TRBV27 and TRBJ2-3, with 16 nucleotides matching TRBD2. The CDR3 length is 18 residues. The J segment lost 4 bases and the V segment lost 1 base, leaving 5 bases of the junction unmatched. The germline V gene has CDR1 MNHEY and CDR2 SMNVEV (reference sequence). The CDR3 loop reads CASSLLGLAGGPADTQYF. The CDR3 nucleotides read TGTGCCAGCAGTTTATTGGGACTAGCGGGAGGGCCGGCAGATACGCAGTATTTT.

This clonotype turned up a few times. The genes are TRBV14 and TRBJ2-4; no clear D gene. In germline, CDR1 is SGHDN, CDR2 FVKESK. The CDR3 has 17 amino acids. The V end lost 5 bases, the J end lost 0 bases, and 17 bases lay between the germline ends. The CDR3 reads CASSEVGRRRAKNIQYF. In DNA, the CDR3 is TGTGCCAGCAGCGAAGTAGGTCGCAGGCGAGCCAAAAACATTCAGTACTTC.

The genes are TRBV5-4 and TRBJ2-3, with 7 positions matching TRBD2. Germline V gene sequence: CDR1 SGHNT, CDR2 YYREEE (reference sequence). J was trimmed by 1 base and V by 4 bases; bases with no gene match: 9. The CDR3 totals 16 residues. The CDR3 DNA sequence: TGTGCCAGCAGCCTCGGAGGGAGGGGTGGCACAGATACGCAGTATTTT. Protein: CASSLGGRGGTDTQYF.

The V gene is TRBV7-2, the J gene TRBJ2-7; tentatively, D is TRBD2 (5 bases). This CDR3 spans 12 amino acids. Trimming took off 3 bases at V and 6 bases at J, with 9 bases between the two ends. Germline-derived CDR1 and CDR2 are SGHTA and FQGNSA. The CDR3 sequence: CASSFGVFEQYF. DNA of the CDR3: TGTGCCAGCAGCTTCGGGGTATTCGAGCAGTACTTC.

The gene calls are TRBV28 and TRBJ2-7; D perhaps matches TRBD2 (5 bases). The V and J ends lost 3 bases and 1 base respectively, with 10 bases between them. The CDR3 is 14 amino acids. Germline V gene lookup returns CDR1 MDHEN and CDR2 SYDVKM. CDR3 residues: CASSFPGGSYEQYF. Here the CDR3 DNA reads TGTGCCAGCAGTTTTCCGGGCGGGTCCTACGAGCAGTACTTC.

This clonotype was recorded once. The chain combines TRBV6-5 with TRBJ1-2; the D is unclear. This CDR3 contains 14 residues. Looked up from germline, CDR1 is MNHEY and CDR2 is SVGAGI. V was trimmed by 6 bases and J by 4 bases, leaving 15 bases between them. In DNA, the CDR3 is TGTGCCAGCAGACCATTTACAGAAACCTATGGCTACACCTTC. It yields the protein CASRPFTETYGYTF.

The chain links TRBV6-8 to TRBJ2-3; perhaps TRBD2 as D (7 bases). V was trimmed by 2 bases and J by 2 bases, leaving 17 bases between them. Germline V gives CDR1 MNHGY, CDR2 SAAAGT. The CDR3 sequence is 17 residues long. The CDR3 here is CASSYGGGGGPTDTQYF. The DNA for the CDR3 is TGTGCCAGCAGTTACGGGGGAGGGGGGGGCCCCACAGATACGCAGTATTTT.

As regards this clonotype: Mismatch with germline at one junction end may stem from a read error. This chain uses TRBV12-3 or TRBV12-4 with TRBJ2-3, with TRBD1 identical over 7 bases. CDR3 length: 15 residues. The CDR3 DNA reads TGTGCCAGCAGTCCTTGGGACAGAGACACAGATACGCAGTGTTTT. Translated, it gives CASSPWDRDTDTQCF.

This clonotype was detected once. The rearrangement links TRBV4-2 to TRBJ2-7; TRBD1 aligns across 9 bases. CDR1 is LGHNA and CDR2 is YNFKEQ in the germline V gene. This CDR3 has 14 amino acids. Germline trimming cut 5 bases from V and 6 bases from J; bases unmatched to any gene: 8. As DNA, the CDR3 is TGTGCCAGCAGCGCACCGGGACAGGGTTTCGAGCAGTACTTC. Translation gives CASSAPGQGFEQYF.

This clonotype has just a few counts. This sequence joins TRBV12-3 or TRBV12-4 and TRBJ1-1; no clear D gene. There are 14 residues in the CDR3. V lost 5 bases and J 1 base, leaving 11 bases between the germline ends. CDR3 DNA: TGTGCCAGCAGTCTCGACCGGGAGAACACTGAAGCTTTCTTT. Its translation: CASSLDRENTEAFF.

A few counts support this clonotype. The V call is TRBV7-3, the J call TRBJ2-1; 15 bases are a match to TRBD2. The CDR3 has 17 residues. Germline CDR1 and CDR2: SGHTA and FQGTGA. The V gene end was trimmed by 3 bases and the J gene end by 9 bases; junction bases not matched to a gene: 9. CDR3 residues: CASSFTGLAGGVGEQFF. CDR3 nucleotide sequence: TGTGCCAGCAGCTTTACCGGACTAGCGGGAGGGGTGGGTGAGCAGTTCTTC.

The gene calls are TRBV20-1 and TRBJ2-3; 10 bases are shared with TRBD1. Unmatched junction bases numbered 12, after V lost 5 bases and J lost 4 bases. Per the germline V gene, CDR1 is DFQATT and CDR2 is SNEGSKA (reference sequence). The CDR3 sequence is 16 residues long. The CDR3 region has the DNA TGCAGTGCTGGGACAGGGGCCCTCCCGGGTGCAGATACGCAGTATTTT. Translating it yields CSAGTGALPGADTQYF.

The V gene is TRBV6-6, the J gene TRBJ1-1; D is possibly TRBD1 (5 bases). Trimming took off 2 bases at V and 0 bases at J, with 16 bases between the two ends. The CDR3 totals 17 residues. Germline V gene sequence: CDR1 MNHNY, CDR2 SVGAGI (reference sequence). The CDR3 loop is CASSYDLRGGLNTEAFF. The CDR3 DNA sequence: TGTGCCAGCAGTTACGATTTGCGTGGGGGTTTGAACACTGAAGCTTTCTTT.

The V call is TRBV19, the J call TRBJ2-1, with D possibly being TRBD2 (6 bases). The germline CDR1 and CDR2 sequences are LNHDA and SQIVND (reference sequence). The CDR3 consists of 14 residues. Trimming shortened V by 6 bases and J by 2 bases, and 11 bases separated the two germline ends. The CDR3, as DNA: TGTGCCAGTAGGCCCAGGACTACCTACAATGAGCAGTTCTTC. Protein: CASRPRTTYNEQFF.

CDR3 protein: CASSVDGTGFDIQYF. In DNA, the CDR3 is TGTGCCAGCAGCGTAGATGGGACAGGGTTTGACATTCAGTACTTC. The V call is TRBV9, the J call TRBJ2-4; 9 bases are a match to TRBD1. The CDR3 loop spans 15 amino acids. CDR1 and CDR2 (germline): SGDLS, YYNGEE. Trimming at V came to 0 bases and at J to 8 bases, leaving 6 bases not matched to a gene. The full variable domain, with the rest looked up from reference TRBV9 and TRBJ2-4, is DSGVTQTPKHLITATGQRVTLRCSPRSGDLSVYWYQQSLDQGLQFLIQYYNGEERAKGNILERFSAQQFPDLHSELNLSSLELGDSALYFCASSVDGTGFDIQYFGAGTRLSVL.

The chain recombines TRBV19 with TRBJ1-6, with D possibly TRBD1 on 6 matching bases. This CDR3 is built from 18 residues. Germline lookup yields CDR1 LNHDA and CDR2 SQIVND (reference sequence). Trimming left V 6 bases short and J 7 bases short, with 25 bases between. The CDR3 DNA reads as TGTGCCAGTAGCAGATTTGGGGAACGGACAGCGTTAAATTCACCCCTCCACTTT. This encodes CASSRFGERTALNSPLHF.

This sequence joins TRBV5-6 and TRBJ2-5; D gene ambiguous. This CDR3 has 14 amino acids. With 1 base removed from V and 1 base from J, the gap between germline ends came to 8 bases. Looked up from germline, CDR1 is SGHDT and CDR2 is YYEEEE. This chain's CDR3 is CASSLMELQETQYF. CDR3 nucleotide sequence: TGTGCCAGCAGCTTGATGGAGCTCCAAGAGACCCAGTACTTC.

The V and J genes are TRBV6-2 or TRBV6-3 and TRBJ1-5; tentatively, D is TRBD1 (5 bases). The V and J ends lost 4 bases and 0 bases respectively, with 19 bases between them. CDR3 length equals 18 residues. From germline, CDR1 is MNHEY and CDR2 SVGEGT. CDR3: CASSSRDSKADSNQPQHF. The CDR3 DNA follows: TGTGCCAGCAGTTCCCGGGACTCCAAGGCAGATAGCAATCAGCCCCAGCATTTT.

This clonotype appeared a few times. CDR3 loop: CASSFRRASVTNTEAFF. Here the CDR3 DNA reads TGTGCCAGCAGTTTTCGGAGGGCGAGTGTGACGAACACTGAAGCTTTCTTT. V usage is TRBV12-3 or TRBV12-4 and J usage is TRBJ1-1; D not certain. This CDR3 has 17 amino acids. V dropped 3 bases and J dropped 1 base, with 18 bases sitting between them.

In the case of this clonotype: This CDR3 fails to terminate in the conserved phenylalanine or tryptophan, so it likely reflects a read error. J is TRBJ2-4 and V is TRBV28, with D possibly called TRBD1 or TRBD2 (5 bases each). The CDR3 sequence is 15 residues long. Germline-derived CDR1 and CDR2 are MDHEN and SYDVKM. The V and J ends lost 6 bases and 4 bases respectively, with 16 bases between them. The CDR3 DNA follows: TGTGCCAGCAGAGGAGGTCGGGGCAGTAAAAACATTCAGTACCTC. Amino acids: CASRGGRGSKNIQYL.

This chain joins TRBV27 and TRBJ2-7; 10 bases fit TRBD1. Germline values: CDR1 MNHEY, CDR2 SMNVEV (reference sequence). The length of the CDR3 is 16 residues. With V trimmed by 4 bases and J by 3 bases, 9 bases remained unmatched. CDR3 DNA: TGTGCCAGCAGTTACTCCGGACAGGGGGGGTACTACGAGCAGTACTTC. Its translation is CASSYSGQGGYYEQYF.

V and J are TRBV7-4 and TRBJ1-2, with 8 bases matching TRBD1. V was pared by 5 bases and J by 4 bases, with 3 bases of the junction left unmatched. CDR3 length: 13 amino acids. Germline V gene lookup returns CDR1 SGHVT and CDR2 SQSDAQ. CDR3 bases: TGTGCCAGCAGCCCAGGGGGCTCCTATGGCTACACCTTC. Encoded protein: CASSPGGSYGYTF.

Notes on this clonotype: An end of the junction differs from the germline gene, which may be a read error. The chain is built from TRBV28 and TRBJ2-5; D might be TRBD2 (6 bases). The CDR3 is 15 residues long. Germline V CDR1 and CDR2: MDHEN, SYDVKM. CDR3 bases: TGTGCCAGCAGTTTGTTACTCCGGAGGGGAGAGACCCAGTGCTTC. Translating it yields CASSLLLRRGETQCF.

A few counts support this clonotype. This chain connects TRBV27 to TRBJ2-1, with D tentatively TRBD2 (6 bases). V was trimmed by 8 bases and J by 8 bases, leaving 16 bases between them. CDR3 length: 13 amino acids. CDR1 is MNHEY and CDR2 is SMNVEV in the germline V gene (reference sequence). The CDR3 bases are TGTGCCAGCGGGGGGTGGGTCGGGGATGAGCAGTTCTTC. It is translated as CASGGWVGDEQFF.

The rearrangement joins TRBV19 to TRBJ2-1; D assignment may be TRBD1 or TRBD2 (5 bases each). Per germline, CDR1 LNHDA and CDR2 SQIVND (reference sequence). The CDR3 loop spans 15 amino acids. V gave up 5 bases and J gave up 8 bases, with 19 bases separating them. CDR3 sequence reads: CASSLRDPPDYEQFF. The CDR3 DNA reads TGTGCCAGTAGTCTCCGGGACCCCCCGGACTATGAGCAGTTCTTC.